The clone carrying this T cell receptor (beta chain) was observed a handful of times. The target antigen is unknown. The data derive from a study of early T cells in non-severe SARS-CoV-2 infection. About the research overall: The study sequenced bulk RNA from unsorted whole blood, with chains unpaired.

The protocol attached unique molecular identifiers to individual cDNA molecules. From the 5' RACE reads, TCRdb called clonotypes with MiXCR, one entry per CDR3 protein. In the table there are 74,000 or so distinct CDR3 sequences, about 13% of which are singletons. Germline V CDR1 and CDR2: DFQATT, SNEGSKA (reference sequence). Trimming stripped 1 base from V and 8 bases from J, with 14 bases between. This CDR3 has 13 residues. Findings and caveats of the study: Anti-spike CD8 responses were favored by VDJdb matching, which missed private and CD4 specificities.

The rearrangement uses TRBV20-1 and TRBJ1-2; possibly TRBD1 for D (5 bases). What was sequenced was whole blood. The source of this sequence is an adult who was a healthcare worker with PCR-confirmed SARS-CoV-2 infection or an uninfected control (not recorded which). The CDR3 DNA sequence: TGCAGTGCTAGAGTAGAGGGGACTGAGGGCTACACCTTC. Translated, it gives CSARVEGTEGYTF.